Described below is a single T cell receptor beta chain sequence and its context. The data derive from a study of Ad26.COV2.S vaccination and SARS-CoV-2 variants. Looking at the study overall: The donor was enrolled in the Ad26.COV2.S arm of the COV1001 trial.

The treatment: approximately 18 received Ad26.COV2.S at low or high dose, single or two shots; a few received placebo; per-sample allocation not given. Samples were taken on day 63 after the first vaccine or placebo injection. Repertoires were generated with immunoSEQ multiplex PCR, while TCRdb's copy carries only in-frame clones and drops some. The sample holds hundreds of thousands of clones, 89% seen once. The CDR3 length is 16 residues. Trimming took off 8 bases at V and 8 bases at J, with 27 bases between the two ends. Germline V gene sequence: CDR1 SNHLY, CDR2 FYNNEI. This TCR came from a person aged 18-60 years who received the Ad26.COV2.S COVID-19 vaccine or a placebo. Sequencing used peripheral blood, obtained in a trial of Ad26.COV2.S vaccine versus placebo. This chain joins TRBV2 and TRBJ1-1; D may be TRBD1 (5 bases). The CDR3: CASFGTGPLLESEAFF. As DNA, the CDR3 is TGTGCCAGCTTCGGGACGGGACCTCTCCTTGAATCCGAAGCTTTCTTT.